This TCR beta chain originates from a study of blood T cell repertoires in COVID-19. This CDR3 spans 15 amino acids. Germline CDR1 is LNHDA and CDR2 is SQIVND (reference sequence). The V and J ends lost 5 bases and 0 bases respectively, with 11 bases between them. Source study methods: Estimation of nucleated cell counts relied on the amplification of reference gene primers. Clones were sequenced by immunoSEQ multiplex PCR, and TCRdb holds only the in-frame ones, with some missing. The V and J calls and clone size come from that table; D and trimming were worked out from the DNA. The sample has approximately 200,000 clones, 87% seen once. Participants were aged roughly 18 to 90 years, lived in 24 US areas, and enrolled virtually.

Sequencing was performed on PBMCs or T cells enriched from blood (not recorded which). The V and J genes are TRBV19 and TRBJ2-4; D gene ambiguous. The receptor comes from a young man in a cohort exposed to, infected with or recovered from COVID-19 (not recorded which). The CDR3 reads CASSPLTLAKNIQYF. The CDR3, as DNA: TGTGCCAGTAGTCCACTGACATTAGCCAAAAACATTCAGTACTTC.